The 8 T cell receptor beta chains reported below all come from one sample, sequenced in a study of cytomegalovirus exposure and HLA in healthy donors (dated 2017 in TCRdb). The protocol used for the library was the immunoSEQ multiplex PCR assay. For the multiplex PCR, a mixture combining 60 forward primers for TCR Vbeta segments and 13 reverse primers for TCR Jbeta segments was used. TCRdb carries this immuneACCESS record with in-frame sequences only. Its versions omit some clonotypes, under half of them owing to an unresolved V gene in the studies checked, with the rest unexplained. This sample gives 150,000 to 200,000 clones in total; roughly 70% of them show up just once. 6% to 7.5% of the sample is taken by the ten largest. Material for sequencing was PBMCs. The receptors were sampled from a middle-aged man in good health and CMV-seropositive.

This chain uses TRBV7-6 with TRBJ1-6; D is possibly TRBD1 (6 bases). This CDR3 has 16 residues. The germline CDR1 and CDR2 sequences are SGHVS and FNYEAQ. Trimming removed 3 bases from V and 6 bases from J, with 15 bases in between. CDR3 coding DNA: TGTGCCAGCAGCTTGGGACGGGGGGGGGCTAATTCACCCCTCCACTTT. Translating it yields CASSLGRGGANSPLHF.

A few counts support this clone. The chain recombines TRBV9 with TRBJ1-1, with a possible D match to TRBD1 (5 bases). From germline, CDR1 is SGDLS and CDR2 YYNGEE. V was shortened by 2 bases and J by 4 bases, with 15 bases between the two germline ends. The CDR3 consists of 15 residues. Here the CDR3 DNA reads TGTGCCAGCAGCGTCCACGGGGGGGAGGGCACTGAAGCTTTCTTT. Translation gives CASSVHGGEGTEAFF.

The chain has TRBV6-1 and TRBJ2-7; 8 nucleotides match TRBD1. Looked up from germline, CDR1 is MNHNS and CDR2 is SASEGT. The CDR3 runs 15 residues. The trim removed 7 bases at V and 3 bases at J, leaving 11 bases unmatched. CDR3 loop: CASTTLDRAHYEQYF. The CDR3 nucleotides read TGTGCCAGCACCACACTGGACAGGGCCCACTACGAGCAGTACTTC.

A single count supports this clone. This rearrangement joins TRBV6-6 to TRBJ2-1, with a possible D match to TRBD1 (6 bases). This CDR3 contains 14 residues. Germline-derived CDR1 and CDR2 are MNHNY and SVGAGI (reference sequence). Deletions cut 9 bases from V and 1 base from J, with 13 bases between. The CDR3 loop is CASKGHRSYNEQFF. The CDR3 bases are TGTGCCAGTAAGGGACATCGGTCCTACAATGAGCAGTTCTTC.

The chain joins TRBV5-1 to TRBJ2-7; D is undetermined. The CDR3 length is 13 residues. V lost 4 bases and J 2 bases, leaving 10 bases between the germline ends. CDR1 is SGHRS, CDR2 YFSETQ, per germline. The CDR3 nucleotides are TGCGCCAGCAGCATCCCTACGCCCTACGAGCAGTACTTC. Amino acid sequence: CASSIPTPYEQYF.

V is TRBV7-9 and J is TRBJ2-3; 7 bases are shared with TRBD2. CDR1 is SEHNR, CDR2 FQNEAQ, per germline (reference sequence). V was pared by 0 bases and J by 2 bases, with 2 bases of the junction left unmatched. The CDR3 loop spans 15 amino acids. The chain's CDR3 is CASSLAGGITDTQYF. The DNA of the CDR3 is TGTGCCAGCAGCTTAGCGGGGGGGATCACAGATACGCAGTATTTT. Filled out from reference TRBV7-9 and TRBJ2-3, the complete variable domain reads DTGVSQNPRHKITKRGQNVTFRCDPISEHNRLYWYRQTLGQGPEFLTYFQNEAQLEKSRLLSDRFSAERPKGSFSTLEIQRTEQGDSAMYLCASSLAGGITDTQYFGPGTRLTVL.

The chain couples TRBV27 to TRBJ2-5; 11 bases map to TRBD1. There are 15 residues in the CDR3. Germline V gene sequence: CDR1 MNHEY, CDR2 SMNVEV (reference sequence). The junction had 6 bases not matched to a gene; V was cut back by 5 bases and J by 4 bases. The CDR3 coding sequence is TGTGCCAGCAGTCCGGGGGACAGGGGGGGAGAGACCCAGTACTTC. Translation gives CASSPGDRGGETQYF.

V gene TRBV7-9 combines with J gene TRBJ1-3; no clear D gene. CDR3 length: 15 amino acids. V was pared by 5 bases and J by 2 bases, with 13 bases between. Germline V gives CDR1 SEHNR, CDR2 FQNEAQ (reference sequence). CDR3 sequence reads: CASSPLGVPGNTIYF. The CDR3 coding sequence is TGTGCCAGCAGCCCATTAGGAGTTCCTGGAAACACCATATATTTT.